The clone carrying this T cell receptor (beta chain) was recorded once. It was CD45RO-negative cells, positively selected for CCR7, that made up naive CD8 cells, with terminally differentiated effector memory CD45RA+ cells excluded. All donors were Caucasian adults living in Nashville, Tennessee. This record belongs to a study of shared clonotypes between healthy human individuals. As for the study in general: Each donor's CD4 naive and CD4 memory cells filled three plates apiece, CD8 naive two, and CD8 memory one.

Trimming stripped 6 bases from V and 0 bases from J, with 12 bases between. The CDR3 totals 15 residues. Germline V lookup: CDR1 MDHEN, CDR2 SYDVKM. Assay used: immunoSEQ multiplex PCR; TCRdb lists only in-frame clones, some missing. The sample has about 2.1 million clones; 90% to 95% are singletons. The sequenced sample was naive CD8+ T cells from PBMCs. The gene calls are TRBV28 and TRBJ1-5; tentatively, D is TRBD1 (6 bases). The sequence was collected from a man aged 18 to 29 in good health. Some clones in this sample may be carry-over from other donors' samples. This CDR3 reads CASRAGHFSNQPQHF. The CDR3 coding sequence is TGTGCCAGCAGGGCGGGACATTTTAGCAATCAGCCCCAGCATTTT.